The T cell receptor beta chain under discussion was sequenced for a study of cytomegalovirus exposure and HLA in healthy donors. As for the study in general: Across 300 to 400 genotyped donors, about 80% landed in the Caucasian-associated ancestry cluster. Points from the study as a whole: Excluded were some V segments that proved indistinguishable, including TRBV6-2 and TRBV6-3. Most subjects had HLA-A and HLA-B alleles reportedly predicted accurately by TCR beta sequences.

Between the trimmed V and J ends, which lost 4 bases and 1 base, there was a span of 21 bases. CDR3 length equals 19 residues. Germline V gives CDR1 SGDLS, CDR2 YYNGEE. In the PCR, 60 Vbeta and 13 Jbeta primers were used. Assay: immunoSEQ multiplex PCR; the TCRdb copy retains only in-frame clones and omits some. The data hold 110,000 or so clones, with around 66% observed a single time. Points on this clone: Its antigen remains unknown.

Sequencing was carried out using PBMCs. The clonotype comes from a young man in good health and CMV-seropositive. V gene TRBV9 combines with J gene TRBJ2-6, with D maybe TRBD1 (5 bases). The CDR3 loop is CASSYKLTVTYSGANVLTF. In DNA form, the CDR3 reads TGTGCCAGCAGCTATAAGCTGACAGTTACTTATTCTGGGGCCAACGTCCTGACTTTC.